This TCR beta chain was sequenced during a study of shared clonotypes between healthy human individuals (dated by TCRdb to 2018 to 2021). Study-level background: The cohort included a few men and a couple of women between 18 and 49 years of age. For each donor, three plates each were used for CD4 naive and CD4 memory, two plates were used for CD8 naive, and one plate was used for CD8 memory. Blood TCR repertoires of four to six healthy adults were deeply sequenced to estimate repertoire size and the extent of clonotype sharing between individuals. To increase sequencing depth and limit assay-specific biases, different laboratories used diverse techniques to prepare libraries and sequence TCR repertoires. Per donor, leukapheresis produced somewhere between about 0.85 and 8.9 billion PBMCs.

CD8 naive samples were obtained by positive selection for CCR7 among CD45RO-negative cells, yielding a CD45RA+CCR7+ population from which TemRA cells were excluded. The donors were healthy, HIV-negative adults with no recently reported acute infections or vaccinations. Only Caucasian adults living in Nashville, Tennessee, USA were represented among the donors. After blood collection by leukapheresis, PBMCs were isolated using Ficoll-Histopaque density gradient centrifugation and then cryopreserved in the vapor phase of liquid nitrogen. Purity and quantity of every magnetically sorted T cell population were checked by analytical flow cytometry. Genomic DNA was isolated from every sorted fraction and measured by UV absorbance on a Nanodrop 2000c. TCR CDR3 regions were amplified from genomic DNA by multiplex PCR using the deep immunoSEQ assay. Extracted genomic DNA from each cell subset was distributed evenly across all wells of several immunoSEQ 96-well plates, and each plate was treated as a replicate. Each replicate PCR for sorted subsets received around 200 ng genomic DNA, equal to tens of thousands of T cell genomes. Purified libraries were measured with a Qubit 3.0 fluorometer, size-checked on a Bioanalyzer 2100, and measured again with the KAPA Library Quantification kit. A separate single-read 150-cycle Illumina NextSeq 550 flow cell was used to sequence each immunoSEQ 96-well plate. The study's own analysis went as follows. Because the immunoSEQ output held only junctional sequences and lacked quality scores, the filtering could not match the filtering applied to full-length reads. To assign V/J genes and CDR3, sequences were annotated against IMGT germline references using PyIR, a Python wrapper for IgBLAST v1.9. Reads with weak V/J assignments (E-value above 1e-6), missing CDR3, stop codons, out-of-frame junctions, or ambiguous translated residues were removed. V3J clonotypes were defined as sequences sharing an identical inferred V gene, J gene, and CDR3 amino acid sequence. Percentage overlap between repertoires was calculated by dividing the number of shared unique clonotypes by the size of the smaller repertoire. Repertoire richness was assessed with RTK rarefaction, the Chao1 estimator, and Recon v2.1 estimates of unobserved clonotypes. OLGA was used to compute generation probabilities for all TCRbeta clonotypes that the gDNA method yielded from several donors. TCRdb retrieved this table from immuneACCESS and kept in-frame rearrangements only. Not all clones are present; in checked studies, unresolved V genes account for under half, and no reason is known for the remainder. That table supplies the V and J calls and clone size; D and trimming were determined from the DNA. In all, the sample holds some 600,000 clones, and approximately 96% of those were seen once. The ten largest clones add up to less than 0.13% of the sample.

The CDR3 runs 17 amino acids, cysteine and phenylalanine included. Only the CDR3 part of the read is kept: 51 bases, read in frame from the first base. Based on the germline V gene, the CDR1 and CDR2 sequences are MGHRA and YSYEKL. Deletion took 2 bases off V and 9 bases off J, with a span of 23 bases between the germline ends. Study-wide conclusions, independent of this receptor: Based on pairwise subsampling, the degree of clonotype sharing among donors was expected to be affected by sequencing depth. Sampling was limited to blood, and TCR repertoires in tissue likely differ from TCR repertoires in blood. Naive subsets generally had larger estimated clonotype richness than memory subsets. Incomplete sequencing was indicated by rarefaction of sorted-subset datasets, despite the large sequencing depth. The genetic and exposure-history diversity represented was limited by the small number of donors. Clonotypes shared by all four sorted-subset donors showed higher generation probabilities than non-shared clonotypes. About 5% of naive CD4, more than 3% of naive CD8, roughly 2.5% of memory CD4, and approximately 0.4% of memory CD8 clonotypes were shared across several donors.

Points on this clone: The antigen this receptor binds is unknown. No qualities accompany the bases; no much larger clone lies one base away.

The chain joins TRBV4-1 to TRBJ2-1; the D gene is possibly TRBD2, with 7 bases matching. The clonotype was recovered from a woman aged 30 to 39 in good health. Material for sequencing was naive CD8+ T cells sorted from blood. Read against the paper, the sample's cell subset or site label means: CD45RA+CCR7+. The bases read TGCGCCAGCAGCCAATGGGCCCGGACTTGGGGAGGGGGTGAGCAGTTCTTC. It codes for CASSQWARTWGGGEQFF.